Each of the 32 T cell receptor beta chains below was sequenced from the same sample in a study of control samples from healthy donors and cancer patients. Sequencing used immunoSEQ multiplex PCR; TCRdb keeps in-frame clones, though not all of them. Of over 100,000 clones listed, about 91% are singletons. The sample comprised blood. The source of these receptors is a man between 35 and 55 years old in good health.

The rearrangement links TRBV6-6 to TRBJ1-2; 9 bases line up with TRBD1. This CDR3 spans 15 amino acids. Germline V gene data show CDR1 as MNHNY and CDR2 as SVGAGI (reference sequence). With V trimmed by 5 bases and J by 0 bases, 4 bases remained unmatched. The CDR3 bases are TGTGCCAGCAGTCCGGGACAGGGCGCTAACTATGGCTACACCTTC. Amino acid sequence: CASSPGQGANYGYTF.

The CDR3 sequence is CASSVGGETQYF. The CDR3 nucleotides read TGTGCCAGCAGCGTGGGCGGAGAGACCCAGTACTTC. The chain is built from TRBV7-8 and TRBJ2-5, with D uncertain. Germline assignment: CDR1 SGHVS and CDR2 FQNEAQ. This CDR3 comprises 12 residues. V lost 5 bases and J lost 4, with 8 bases in between.

The V call is TRBV3-1 (or the pseudogene TRBV3-2), the J call TRBJ1-6; 7 nucleotides match TRBD1. The CDR3 loop spans 13 amino acids. Trimming took 2 bases from V and 12 from J; bases not matched to a gene: 4. Germline loops: CDR1 LGHDT, CDR2 YNNKEL (reference sequence). The CDR3 sequence: CASSQRQGGPLHF. DNA of the CDR3: TGTGCCAGCAGCCAACGGCAGGGGGGACCCCTCCACTTT.

V gene TRBV6-5 combines with J gene TRBJ1-4; the match to TRBD1 covers 9 bases. This CDR3 comprises 15 residues. Germline CDR1 MNHEY, CDR2 SVGAGI. The trim removed 6 bases at V and 8 bases at J, leaving 10 bases unmatched. The CDR3 DNA follows: TGTGCCAGCAGCCCGCAACAGGGGGCTGGAGAAAAACTGTTTTTT. The encoded protein is CASSPQQGAGEKLFF.

This chain links TRBV19 with TRBJ1-5; 10 nucleotides line up with TRBD1. Germline CDR1 reads LNHDA; CDR2 reads SQIVND (reference sequence). The V gene end was trimmed by 10 bases and the J gene end by 11 bases; junction bases not matched to a gene: 20. CDR3 length equals 16 residues. For the CDR3, the DNA is TGTGCCACCGGGACAGGGGTCCTCGGTGGGAATGCTGCCCAGCATTTT. Translation: CATGTGVLGGNAAQHF. Variable domain in full (rest from reference TRBV19 and TRBJ1-5): DGGITQSPKYLFRKEGQNVTLSCEQNLNHDAMYWYRQDPGQGLRLIYYSQIVNDFQKGDIAEGYSVSREKKESFPLTVTSAQKNPTAFYLCATGTGVLGGNAAQHFGDGTRLSIL.

The chain links TRBV5-5 to TRBJ1-6; D unclear. V was clipped by 0 bases and J by 7 bases, with 8 bases between them. The CDR3 has 14 residues. Germline V CDR1 and CDR2: SGHKS, YYEKEE (reference sequence). This chain's CDR3 is CASSLAARNSPLHF. The CDR3 nucleotides are TGTGCCAGCAGCTTGGCAGCCAGGAATTCACCCCTCCACTTT.

The chain couples TRBV21-1 to TRBJ1-1; the table's D call, TRBD1, has no DNA check behind it. TRBV21-1 is a pseudogene. The CDR3 loop spans 16 amino acids. The CDR3 region has the DNA TGTGCCAGCAGCAAAGTTAACAGGGGGCAGGACACTGAAGCTTTCTTT. Its protein product is CASSKVNRGQDTEAFF.

V is TRBV5-1 and J is TRBJ2-7, with TRBD1 as a possible D gene (5 bases). V was cut by 1 base and J by 2 bases, with 13 bases left in between. The CDR3 is 15 amino acids. Germline V gene lookup returns CDR1 SGHRS and CDR2 YFSETQ. The CDR3 region is CASSLYQGAPYEQYF. In nucleotides, the CDR3 is TGCGCCAGCAGCTTGTATCAGGGCGCTCCCTACGAGCAGTACTTC.

This rearrangement joins TRBV19 to TRBJ1-5, with a weak D call TRBD1 (6 bases). The V end was cut by 10 bases, the J end by 0 bases, with 22 bases between. The germline gives CDR1 LNHDA, CDR2 SQIVND (reference sequence). The CDR3 spans 17 residues. The CDR3, as DNA: TGTGCCACTCAAGACAGGACGAGCCTTTATAGCAATCAGCCCCAGCATTTT. This sequence encodes CATQDRTSLYSNQPQHF.

V is TRBV7-6 and J is TRBJ2-3, with 11 bases that match TRBD2. The CDR3 totals 16 residues. V lost 5 bases, J lost 2 bases, and 6 bases stayed unmatched. Germline assignment: CDR1 SGHVS and CDR2 FNYEAQ. CDR3 in amino acids: CASSALAGGTTDTQYF. As DNA, the CDR3 is TGTGCCAGCAGCGCCCTAGCGGGGGGAACCACAGATACGCAGTATTTT.

The CDR3 DNA reads TGTGCTAGTGGACAGTCCTATAATTCACCCCTCCACTTT. It codes for CASGQSYNSPLHF. V usage is TRBV12-5 and J usage is TRBJ1-6; the D is unclear. The germline V gene has CDR1 LGHNT and CDR2 FRNRAP. Trimming cost V 6 bases and J 1 base, with 4 bases left between them. This CDR3 is 13 amino acids long.

This sequence joins TRBV27 and TRBJ2-7, with D hard to call. The CDR3 length is 13 residues. Germline CDR1 and CDR2: MNHEY and SMNVEV (reference sequence). The ends were cut back, 0 bases at V and 7 bases at J, with 10 bases in the middle. The CDR3: CASSLSTTNEQYF. The CDR3 region has the DNA TGTGCCAGCAGTTTATCGACGACGAATGAGCAGTACTTC.

A word on this clone: The same CDR3 can be traced to other DNA sequences in this sample. The V call is TRBV7-9, the J call TRBJ1-5; D perhaps matches TRBD1 (5 bases). Germline CDR1 reads SEHNR; CDR2 reads FQNEAQ (reference sequence). There are 15 residues in the CDR3. The germline V and J ends were trimmed by 1 base and 2 bases, with 9 bases remaining between them. The CDR3, as DNA: TGTGCCAGCAGCTTAGGAGGAGGGGGCAATCAGCCCCAGCATTTT. Amino acids: CASSLGGGGNQPQHF.

The chain carries TRBV29-1 and TRBJ2-3, with D possibly matching TRBD1 (5 bases). The CDR3 is 15 amino acids. Per germline, CDR1 SQVTM and CDR2 ANQGSEA. V dropped 6 bases and J dropped 1 base, with 17 bases sitting between them. CDR3 sequence: CSVGRYGVGTDTQYF. The CDR3 DNA reads as TGCAGCGTGGGGCGTTACGGCGTCGGCACAGATACGCAGTATTTT.

This sequence joins TRBV6-6 and TRBJ2-3; 7 nucleotides agree with TRBD2. The germline V gene encodes CDR1 MNHNY and CDR2 SVGAGI (reference sequence). V lost 4 bases and J lost 1; bases outside the gene matches: 2. The CDR3 is made up of 14 amino acids. CDR3 sequence: CASSWAGGTDTQYF. The CDR3 bases are TGTGCCAGCAGTTGGGCGGGGGGCACAGATACGCAGTATTTT.

This clone was observed a few times. The rearrangement joins TRBV5-6 to TRBJ2-7; D unclear. Trimming took off 2 bases at V and 3 bases at J, with 15 bases between the two ends. Germline V CDR1 and CDR2: SGHDT, YYEEEE. CDR3 length: 15 amino acids. The CDR3 DNA sequence: TGTGCCAGCAGCTTAAGAGCCCTCAAAATCTACGAGCAGTACTTC. Translated: CASSLRALKIYEQYF.

The V call is TRBV5-4, the J call TRBJ2-1; no firm D call. Germline CDR1 reads SGHNT; CDR2 reads YYREEE (reference sequence). V dropped 0 bases and J dropped 0 bases, with 7 bases sitting between them. The CDR3 has 15 residues. CDR3: CASSLDQPSYNEQFF. The CDR3 DNA is TGTGCCAGCAGCTTGGATCAGCCCTCCTACAATGAGCAGTTCTTC.

This clone has only one observation. This rearrangement joins TRBV12-3 or TRBV12-4 to TRBJ1-1; D is possibly TRBD1 (6 bases). V shed 2 bases and J shed 3 bases, with 7 bases lying between them. The CDR3 sequence is 13 residues long. CDR3 DNA sequence: TGTGCCAGCAGTTTATGGACAGACACTGAAGCTTTCTTT. It encodes CASSLWTDTEAFF.

The chain is built from TRBV11-2 and TRBJ1-2; no reliable D call. CDR1 is SGHAT, CDR2 FQNNGV, per germline. CDR3 size: 14 residues. The V end lost 0 bases, the J end lost 4 bases, and 9 bases lay between the germline ends. Written as DNA, the CDR3 is TGTGCCAGCAGCTTAGATCTCCGGCCCTATGGCTACACCTTC. As protein: CASSLDLRPYGYTF. Combining the CDR3 with reference TRBV11-2 and TRBJ1-2 gives the whole variable domain EAGVAQSPRYKIIEKRQSVAFWCNPISGHATLYWYQQILGQGPKLLIQFQNNGVVDDSQLPKDRFSAERLKGVDSTLKIQPAKLEDSAVYLCASSLDLRPYGYTFGSGTRLTVV.

The chain recombines TRBV30 with TRBJ1-6, with a possible D match to TRBD1 (5 bases). The CDR3 is 14 residues long. V was shortened by 2 bases and J by 4 bases, with 9 bases between the two germline ends. CDR1 GTSNPN and CDR2 SVGIG come from the germline V gene (reference sequence). This CDR3 reads CAWSIGAYNSPLHF. The CDR3 DNA reads TGTGCCTGGAGTATAGGGGCTTATAATTCACCCCTCCACTTT.

The rearrangement joins TRBV6-2 or TRBV6-3 to TRBJ2-3, with D unclear. This CDR3 contains 15 residues. The V end lost 4 bases, the J end lost 1 base, and 12 bases lay between the germline ends. CDR1 is MNHEY, CDR2 SVGEGT, per germline. CDR3 region: CASSSKGRGTDTQYF. The CDR3 nucleotides read TGTGCCAGCAGTTCCAAGGGAAGGGGCACAGATACGCAGTATTTT.

V usage is TRBV5-1 and J usage is TRBJ2-1; D may correspond to TRBD1 or TRBD2 (5 bases each). The CDR3 has 15 amino acids. The V end lost 0 bases, the J end lost 9 bases, and 16 bases lay between the germline ends. Germline CDR1 reads SGHRS; CDR2 reads YFSETQ. The chain's CDR3 is CASSLANGRGAEQFF. The CDR3 DNA follows: TGCGCCAGCAGCTTGGCCAATGGCCGAGGGGCTGAGCAGTTCTTC. Complete variable domain (other parts from reference TRBV5-1 and TRBJ2-1): KAGVTQTPRYLIKTRGQQVTLSCSPISGHRSVSWYQQTPGQGLQFLFEYFSETQRNKGNFPGRFSGRQFSNSRSEMNVSTLELGDSALYLCASSLANGRGAEQFFGPGTRLTVL.

The chain carries TRBV21-1 and TRBJ1-6. TRBV21-1 is shown as a pseudogene. This CDR3 region has 18 residues. CDR3 coding DNA: TGTGCCAGCAGCATATACCGGGAGGACAGAGACTATAATTCACCCCTCCACTTT. Translating gives CASSIYREDRDYNSPLHF.

The chain employs TRBV27 and TRBJ1-1; D perhaps matches TRBD1 (6 bases). Germline V gene lookup returns CDR1 MNHEY and CDR2 SMNVEV (reference sequence). CDR3 length: 16 amino acids. The V end lost 5 bases, the J end lost 1 base, and 17 bases lay between the germline ends. CDR3 nucleotide sequence: TGTGCCAGCAGTCAAACACAGGGAGTTGGGAACACTGAAGCTTTCTTT. Translating gives CASSQTQGVGNTEAFF.

In DNA form, the CDR3 reads TGTGCTTCGTCCCACGGTGGGGAGCCCCAGCATTTT. Residues: CASSHGGEPQHF. The chain recombines TRBV30 with TRBJ1-5, with D unresolved. The germline gives CDR1 GTSNPN, CDR2 SVGIG (reference sequence). The length of the CDR3 is 12 residues.

The chain carries TRBV7-9 and TRBJ1-4; TRBD1 might be the D (5 bases). The germline V gene encodes CDR1 SEHNR and CDR2 FQNEAQ (reference sequence). The CDR3 is 17 amino acids. Trimming cost V 5 bases and J 4 bases, with 20 bases left between them. The CDR3 nucleotides read TGTGCCAGCAGCCCCAACCGGGGCGGGTTTGGTAATGAAAAACTGTTTTTT. Encoded protein: CASSPNRGGFGNEKLFF.

The chain combines TRBV24-1 with TRBJ2-5, with no clear D. CDR3 length: 12 residues. V was pared by 5 bases and J by 2 bases, with 5 bases between. Germline-derived CDR1 and CDR2 are KGHDR and SFDVKD. For the CDR3, the DNA is TGTGCCACCAGTGCCGCTCAAGAGACCCAGTACTTC. Translating gives CATSAAQETQYF.

With respect to this clone: Germline and junction disagree at one end, which may indicate a read error. This chain links TRBV5-8 with TRBJ2-7; tentatively, D is TRBD1 (5 bases). This CDR3 contains 13 residues. Germline CDR1 and CDR2: SGHTS and YDEGEE. The CDR3 here is CASIPTGSNEQYF. The CDR3 DNA is TGTGCCAGCATACCTACAGGCTCCAACGAGCAGTACTTC.

V and J are TRBV19 and TRBJ1-1; D not certain. CDR1 and CDR2 from the germline V gene are LNHDA and SQIVND (reference sequence). The CDR3 spans 13 residues. V was clipped by 10 bases and J by 5 bases, with 17 bases between them. The DNA for the CDR3 is TGTGCCACCGCTCTGAGTCGAGCGACTGAAGCTTTCTTT. Protein product: CATALSRATEAFF.

The chain recombines TRBV12-3 or TRBV12-4 with TRBJ2-7, with D maybe TRBD1 (5 bases). Trimming took 5 bases from V and 4 from J, leaving 9 bases between them. The CDR3 length is 12 residues. CDR3 loop: CASSPDKYEQYF. CDR3 nucleotide sequence: TGTGCCAGCAGTCCGGACAAGTACGAGCAGTACTTC.

The chain employs TRBV5-1 and TRBJ1-2, with 9 bases identical to TRBD1. Germline CDR1 SGHRS, CDR2 YFSETQ. This CDR3 is built from 13 residues. V shed 4 bases and J 7 bases; nucleotides not matched to a gene: 5. The CDR3 DNA follows: TGCGCCAGCAGCACAGGGGGCGCGGGTGGCTACACCTTC. The encoded protein is CASSTGGAGGYTF.

V and J are TRBV6-1 and TRBJ1-1, with no clear D. The length of the CDR3 is 16 residues. Trimming left V 1 base short and J 0 bases short, with 12 bases between. CDR1 and CDR2 from the germline V gene are MNHNS and SASEGT. CDR3 in amino acids: CASSEDEGILNTEAFF. The CDR3 DNA reads TGTGCCAGCAGTGAAGACGAGGGCATACTGAACACTGAAGCTTTCTTT.